These T cell receptor beta chains were read from a single sample in a study of T-cell reconstitution after alpha-beta-depleted transplantation in children. From the PCR reads, TCRdb called clonotypes with MiXCR, one entry per CDR3 protein. The sample records roughly 610,000 distinct CDR3 sequences, 10% being singletons. The specimen comprised PBMCs from the stem cell graft donor, sampled from the stem cell graft. These TCRs come from a human donor who donated a stem cell graft to a child with acute myeloid leukemia. Each CDR3 is given with its conserved first and last residue. Each record gives: J gene, clone size, D gene, V gene, CDR3 protein, CDR3 DNA. D genes are given only for firm matches. Expanded clones are given a class, and other clones once, few, many or no size at all.

J gene: TRBJ2-7; clone size: few; D gene: -; V gene: TRBV6-2/TRBV6-3; CDR3 protein: CASSDLFGEQYF; CDR3 DNA: TGTGCCAGCAGCGACCTTTTTGGGGAGCAGTACTTC
J gene: TRBJ2-1; clone size: many; D gene: TRBD1; V gene: TRBV7-9; CDR3 protein: CASSLAPGQGASEQFF; CDR3 DNA: TGTGCCAGCAGCTTAGCACCGGGACAGGGGGCGAGTGAGCAGTTCTTC
J gene: TRBJ2-7; clone size: few; D gene: -; V gene: TRBV6-1; CDR3 protein: CASSESPVPEQYF; CDR3 DNA: TGTGCCAGCAGTGAATCGCCGGTCCCCGAGCAGTACTTC
J gene: TRBJ2-3; clone size: few; D gene: -; V gene: TRBV4-3; CDR3 protein: CASSQPDGRSDTQYF; CDR3 DNA: TGCGCCAGCAGCCAGCCGGACGGAAGATCAGATACGCAGTATTTT
J gene: TRBJ2-7; clone size: once; D gene: -; V gene: TRBV3-1; CDR3 protein: CASSHQGIPTEQYF; CDR3 DNA: TGTGCCAGCAGCCATCAAGGAATCCCCACCGAGCAGTACTTC
J gene: TRBJ2-1; clone size: few; D gene: TRBD2; V gene: TRBV6-2/TRBV6-3; CDR3 protein: CASSYAASGRTNYEQFF; CDR3 DNA: TGTGCCAGCAGTTACGCGGCTAGCGGGAGGACTAACTATGAGCAGTTCTTC
J gene: TRBJ2-4; clone size: once; D gene: TRBD2; V gene: TRBV11-1; CDR3 protein: CASSRGDFGNIQYF; CDR3 DNA: TGTGCCAGCAGTCGGGGGGACTTTGGGAACATTCAGTACTTC
J gene: TRBJ2-6; clone size: many; D gene: -; V gene: TRBV28; CDR3 protein: CASSSGILPGANVLTF; CDR3 DNA: TGTGCCAGCAGTTCAGGGATCCTACCTGGGGCCAACGTCCTGACTTTC
J gene: TRBJ2-3; clone size: many; D gene: TRBD2; V gene: TRBV29-1; CDR3 protein: CSVGTSGRGDTQYF; CDR3 DNA: TGCAGCGTGGGGACTAGCGGGAGAGGGGATACGCAGTATTTT
J gene: TRBJ1-5; clone size: few; D gene: -; V gene: TRBV11-1; CDR3 protein: CASSLMTDRGAPIYPNQPQHF; CDR3 DNA: TGTGCCAGCAGCTTAATGACTGACAGAGGCGCCCCGATCTATCCTAATCAGCCCCAGCATTTT
J gene: TRBJ2-1; clone size: -; D gene: -; V gene: TRBV20-1; CDR3 protein: CSARAATGTLYNEQFF; CDR3 DNA: TGCAGTGCTAGAGCAGCTACCGGGACTCTCTACAATGAGCAGTTCTTC
J gene: TRBJ2-1; clone size: few; D gene: TRBD2; V gene: TRBV7-9; CDR3 protein: CASSFGGGTNNEQFF; CDR3 DNA: TGTGCCAGCAGCTTTGGGGGGGGGACCAACAATGAGCAGTTCTTC
J gene: TRBJ1-5; clone size: many; D gene: -; V gene: TRBV20-1; CDR3 protein: CSARASGQPQHF; CDR3 DNA: TGCAGTGCTAGAGCGTCGGGGCAGCCCCAGCATTTT
J gene: TRBJ2-3; clone size: -; D gene: TRBD1; V gene: TRBV20-1; CDR3 protein: CSARLHGQGLADTQYF; CDR3 DNA: TGCAGTGCTAGACTCCATGGACAGGGACTTGCAGATACGCAGTATTTT
J gene: TRBJ1-5; clone size: -; D gene: -; V gene: TRBV27; CDR3 protein: CASSLSGAPGQPQHF; CDR3 DNA: TGTGCCAGCAGTTTATCTGGGGCGCCGGGGCAGCCCCAGCATTTT
J gene: TRBJ1-1; clone size: -; D gene: TRBD1; V gene: TRBV7-8; CDR3 protein: CASSLAGGVGSEAFF; CDR3 DNA: TGTGCCAGCAGCTTAGCAGGGGGCGTAGGAAGTGAAGCTTTCTTT
J gene: TRBJ2-7; clone size: -; D gene: TRBD1; V gene: TRBV20-1; CDR3 protein: CSARGTGGVQEQYF; CDR3 DNA: TGCAGTGCTAGGGGGACAGGGGGCGTCCAGGAGCAGTACTTC
J gene: TRBJ2-5; clone size: many; D gene: -; V gene: TRBV28; CDR3 protein: CASKPGAGEETQYF; CDR3 DNA: TGTGCCAGCAAACCGGGAGCCGGAGAAGAGACCCAGTACTTC
J gene: TRBJ2-2; clone size: few; D gene: -; V gene: TRBV6-2/TRBV6-3; CDR3 protein: CASSFRGIGTAGAGELFF; CDR3 DNA: TGTGCCAGCAGTTTTCGAGGGATTGGGACGGCGGGCGCCGGGGAGCTGTTTTTT
J gene: TRBJ2-1; clone size: few; D gene: TRBD1; V gene: TRBV24-1; CDR3 protein: CATSDRRDSLINEQFF; CDR3 DNA: TGTGCCACCAGTGATCGCCGGGACAGCCTTATCAATGAGCAGTTCTTC
J gene: TRBJ2-7; clone size: few; D gene: -; V gene: TRBV11-1; CDR3 protein: CASSSSMGPFYEQYF; CDR3 DNA: TGTGCCAGCAGCTCGTCGATGGGGCCCTTTTACGAGCAGTACTTC
J gene: TRBJ2-1; clone size: few; D gene: TRBD1; V gene: TRBV5-8; CDR3 protein: CASSSRTGEDEQFF; CDR3 DNA: TGTGCCAGCAGCTCCCGGACAGGGGAGGATGAGCAGTTCTTC
J gene: TRBJ2-1; clone size: few; D gene: -; V gene: TRBV29-1; CDR3 protein: CSVATGEQFF; CDR3 DNA: TGCAGCGTTGCAACAGGAGAGCAGTTCTTC
J gene: TRBJ2-1; clone size: -; D gene: -; V gene: TRBV30; CDR3 protein: CAWSRSDYNEQFF; CDR3 DNA: TGTGCCTGGAGTCGGAGCGATTACAATGAGCAGTTCTTC
J gene: TRBJ2-1; clone size: many; D gene: -; V gene: TRBV30; CDR3 protein: CAWSWNEQFF; CDR3 DNA: TGTGCCTGGAGTTGGAATGAGCAGTTCTTC
J gene: TRBJ1-2; clone size: many; D gene: TRBD1; V gene: TRBV20-1; CDR3 protein: CSATSQGNYGYTF; CDR3 DNA: TGCAGTGCTACATCACAGGGGAACTATGGCTACACCTTC
J gene: TRBJ2-7; clone size: -; D gene: -; V gene: TRBV10-3; CDR3 protein: CAISAATGYEQYF; CDR3 DNA: TGTGCCATCAGTGCTGCGACAGGTTACGAGCAGTACTTC
J gene: TRBJ2-7; clone size: -; D gene: -; V gene: TRBV7-2; CDR3 protein: CASSSPSRSGGRYEQYF; CDR3 DNA: TGTGCCAGCAGCTCCCCGAGTCGGAGTGGGGGAAGGTACGAGCAGTACTTC
J gene: TRBJ2-7; clone size: few; D gene: TRBD2; V gene: TRBV27; CDR3 protein: CASSSPGGRAGKSYEQYF; CDR3 DNA: TGTGCCAGCAGTTCCCCCGGGGGGAGGGCGGGAAAATCCTACGAGCAGTACTTC
J gene: TRBJ2-1; clone size: many; D gene: -; V gene: TRBV27; CDR3 protein: CAVKRSAVRDEQFF; CDR3 DNA: TGTGCCGTCAAGCGGTCAGCGGTACGGGATGAGCAGTTCTTC
J gene: TRBJ1-4; clone size: -; D gene: -; V gene: TRBV7-2; CDR3 protein: CASSLLSGTNEKLFF; CDR3 DNA: TGTGCCAGCAGCTTACTGTCGGGGACTAATGAAAAACTGTTTTTT
J gene: TRBJ2-3; clone size: few; D gene: TRBD2; V gene: TRBV29-1; CDR3 protein: CSVAGLAGSTDTQYF; CDR3 DNA: TGCAGCGTAGCGGGACTAGCGGGAAGCACAGATACGCAGTATTTT
J gene: TRBJ1-1; clone size: -; D gene: -; V gene: TRBV6-5; CDR3 protein: CASSYPGGAKAFF; CDR3 DNA: TGTGCCAGCAGTTATCCCGGGGGGGCAAAAGCTTTCTTT
J gene: TRBJ2-5; clone size: many; D gene: -; V gene: TRBV29-1; CDR3 protein: CSVEDRRGRETQYF; CDR3 DNA: TGCAGCGTTGAAGATCGCAGGGGAAGAGAGACCCAGTACTTC
J gene: TRBJ2-1; clone size: many; D gene: -; V gene: TRBV29-1; CDR3 protein: CSVAVSYNEQFF; CDR3 DNA: TGCAGCGTTGCAGTCTCCTACAATGAGCAGTTCTTC
J gene: TRBJ2-2; clone size: few; D gene: TRBD2; V gene: TRBV7-8; CDR3 protein: CASIPPGTSGSKATGELFF; CDR3 DNA: TGTGCCAGCATCCCCCCCGGGACTAGCGGGAGTAAGGCCACCGGGGAGCTGTTTTTT
J gene: TRBJ2-1; clone size: many; D gene: -; V gene: TRBV27; CDR3 protein: CASSLFWGRGSKVYNEQFF; CDR3 DNA: TGTGCCAGCAGTTTATTCTGGGGGCGCGGGAGTAAGGTATACAATGAGCAGTTCTTC
J gene: TRBJ1-5; clone size: few; D gene: TRBD1; V gene: TRBV11-2; CDR3 protein: CASSRGTDNQPQHF; CDR3 DNA: TGTGCCAGCAGCCGAGGGACAGACAATCAGCCCCAGCATTTT
J gene: TRBJ2-1; clone size: -; D gene: TRBD2; V gene: TRBV14; CDR3 protein: CASSQRLAGAISSYNEQFF; CDR3 DNA: TGTGCCAGCAGCCAACGACTAGCGGGAGCAATAAGCTCCTACAATGAGCAGTTCTTC
J gene: TRBJ2-1; clone size: -; D gene: TRBD2; V gene: TRBV29-1; CDR3 protein: CSVELTSGDEQFF; CDR3 DNA: TGCAGCGTTGAATTGACTAGCGGGGATGAGCAGTTCTTC
J gene: TRBJ2-7; clone size: many; D gene: TRBD2; V gene: TRBV6-2/TRBV6-3; CDR3 protein: CASSWTSGKTSSYEQYF; CDR3 DNA: TGTGCCAGCAGTTGGACTAGCGGAAAGACGAGCTCCTACGAGCAGTACTTC
J gene: TRBJ1-2; clone size: -; D gene: -; V gene: TRBV3-1; CDR3 protein: CASSHLPGTTNGYTF; CDR3 DNA: TGTGCCAGCAGCCACCTGCCCGGGACTACGAATGGCTACACCTTC
J gene: TRBJ1-1; clone size: few; D gene: TRBD1; V gene: TRBV27; CDR3 protein: CASSNPGQGSTEAFF; CDR3 DNA: TGTGCCAGCAGTAATCCGGGACAGGGGAGCACTGAAGCTTTCTTT
J gene: TRBJ2-3; clone size: many; D gene: -; V gene: TRBV12-3/TRBV12-4; CDR3 protein: CASSLRADTQYF; CDR3 DNA: TGTGCCAGCAGTTTACGGGCAGATACGCAGTATTTT
J gene: TRBJ2-1; clone size: -; D gene: TRBD2; V gene: TRBV18; CDR3 protein: CASSPLAGAPNEQFF; CDR3 DNA: TGTGCCAGCTCACCATTAGCGGGAGCCCCCAATGAGCAGTTCTTC
J gene: TRBJ2-7; clone size: -; D gene: -; V gene: TRBV7-2; CDR3 protein: CASSSPSLPYEQYF; CDR3 DNA: TGTGCCAGCAGCTCCCCTAGTTTGCCCTACGAGCAGTACTTC
J gene: TRBJ1-5; clone size: -; D gene: TRBD1; V gene: TRBV7-2; CDR3 protein: CASSPDGQGRYQPQHF; CDR3 DNA: TGTGCCAGCAGCCCAGACGGACAGGGAAGATATCAGCCCCAGCATTTT
J gene: TRBJ2-3; clone size: -; D gene: -; V gene: TRBV7-3; CDR3 protein: CASSPAPTGVGSDTQYF; CDR3 DNA: TGTGCCAGCAGCCCAGCTCCTACGGGAGTAGGGTCAGATACGCAGTATTTT
J gene: TRBJ2-5; clone size: -; D gene: TRBD1; V gene: TRBV29-1; CDR3 protein: CSAGQVLQETQYF; CDR3 DNA: TGCAGCGCCGGACAGGTTTTACAAGAGACCCAGTACTTC
J gene: TRBJ2-3; clone size: many; D gene: TRBD2; V gene: TRBV12-3/TRBV12-4; CDR3 protein: CASRGSKREGLRTDTQYF; CDR3 DNA: TGTGCCAGCAGGGGAAGCAAGCGGGAGGGCCTTCGTACAGATACGCAGTATTTT
J gene: TRBJ2-2; clone size: many; D gene: -; V gene: TRBV5-1; CDR3 protein: CATKLAAVAGELFF; CDR3 DNA: TGCGCCACCAAACTAGCTGCGGTCGCCGGGGAGCTGTTTTTT
J gene: TRBJ2-2; clone size: few; D gene: -; V gene: TRBV11-3; CDR3 protein: CASSLGSGAGDTGELFF; CDR3 DNA: TGTGCCAGCAGCTTAGGATCTGGGGCAGGGGACACCGGGGAGCTGTTTTTT
J gene: TRBJ2-7; clone size: -; D gene: -; V gene: TRBV10-3; CDR3 protein: CAISFDRTYEQYF; CDR3 DNA: TGTGCCATCAGTTTTGACAGAACCTACGAGCAGTACTTC
J gene: TRBJ1-1; clone size: few; D gene: -; V gene: TRBV5-1; CDR3 protein: CPDQLPRAGNTEAFF; CDR3 DNA: TGCCCAGACCAGCTTCCGAGAGCGGGGAACACTGAAGCTTTCTTT
J gene: TRBJ2-7; clone size: few; D gene: TRBD1; V gene: TRBV5-6; CDR3 protein: CASSWTGLGYEQYF; CDR3 DNA: TGTGCCAGCAGCTGGACAGGGCTAGGCTACGAGCAGTACTTC
J gene: TRBJ2-2; clone size: many; D gene: TRBD2; V gene: TRBV7-3; CDR3 protein: CASSLYTSGTGELFF; CDR3 DNA: TGTGCCAGCAGCTTGTATACTAGCGGAACCGGGGAGCTGTTTTTT
J gene: TRBJ1-2; clone size: -; D gene: -; V gene: TRBV7-2; CDR3 protein: CASSPRGTMSNYGYTF; CDR3 DNA: TGTGCCAGCAGCCCCAGGGGCACAATGAGCAACTATGGCTACACCTTC